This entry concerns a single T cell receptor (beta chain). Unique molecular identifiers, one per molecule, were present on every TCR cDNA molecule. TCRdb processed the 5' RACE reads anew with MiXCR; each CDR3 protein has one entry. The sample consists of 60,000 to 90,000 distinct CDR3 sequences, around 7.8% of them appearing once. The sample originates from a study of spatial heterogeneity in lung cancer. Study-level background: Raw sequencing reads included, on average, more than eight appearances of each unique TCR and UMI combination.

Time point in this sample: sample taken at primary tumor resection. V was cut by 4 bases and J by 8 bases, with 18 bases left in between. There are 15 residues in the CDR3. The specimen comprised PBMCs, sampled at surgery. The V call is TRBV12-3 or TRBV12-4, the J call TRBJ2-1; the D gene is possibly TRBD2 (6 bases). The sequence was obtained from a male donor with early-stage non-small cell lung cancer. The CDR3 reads CASSSLSGVTDEQFF. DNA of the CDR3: TGTGCCAGCAGTTCGCTCTCGGGAGTAACGGATGAGCAGTTCTTC.